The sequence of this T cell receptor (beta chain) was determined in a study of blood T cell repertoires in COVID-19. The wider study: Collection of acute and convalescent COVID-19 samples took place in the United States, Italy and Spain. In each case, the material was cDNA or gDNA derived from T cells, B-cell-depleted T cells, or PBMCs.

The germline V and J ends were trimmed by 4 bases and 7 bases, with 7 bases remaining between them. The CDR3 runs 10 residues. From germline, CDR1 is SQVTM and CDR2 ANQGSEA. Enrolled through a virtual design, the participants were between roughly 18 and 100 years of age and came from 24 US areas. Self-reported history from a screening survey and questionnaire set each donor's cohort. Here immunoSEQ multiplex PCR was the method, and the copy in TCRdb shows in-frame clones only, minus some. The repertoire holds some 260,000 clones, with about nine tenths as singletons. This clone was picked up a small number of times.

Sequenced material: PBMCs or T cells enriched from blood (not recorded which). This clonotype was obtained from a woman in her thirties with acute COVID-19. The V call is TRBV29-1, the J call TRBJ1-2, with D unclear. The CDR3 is CSVAEGGYTF. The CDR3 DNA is TGCAGCGTTGCGGAGGGTGGCTACACCTTC. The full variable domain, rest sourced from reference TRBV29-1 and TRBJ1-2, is SAVISQKPSRDICQRGTSLTIQCQVDSQVTMMFWYRQQPGQSLTLIATANQGSEATYESGFVIDKFPISRPNLTFSTLTVSNMSPEDSSIYLCSVAEGGYTFGSGTRLTVV.